This entry lists 26 T cell receptor beta chains sequenced from one sample in a study of cytomegalovirus exposure and HLA in healthy donors. The PCR employed 60 Vbeta primers together with 13 Jbeta primers. Sequencing was performed with immunoSEQ multiplex PCR; in TCRdb, only in-frame clones are kept and a portion is missing. The sample contains approximately 69,000 clones, 75% to 80% of which appear only once. Sequencing used PBMCs. All receptors come from a man between 18 and 29 years old in good health and CMV-seronegative.

The rearrangement uses TRBV27 and TRBJ1-1; maybe TRBD1 (5 bases). Per germline, CDR1 MNHEY and CDR2 SMNVEV (reference sequence). V was shortened by 3 bases and J by 7 bases, with 12 bases between the two germline ends. The CDR3 is 13 residues long. The CDR3 spells CASSFVGGNEAFF. CDR3 DNA sequence: TGTGCCAGCAGTTTCGTCGGGGGGAATGAAGCTTTCTTT.

The V gene is TRBV5-6, the J gene TRBJ2-7, with D possibly matching TRBD1 (6 bases). This CDR3 has 15 residues. The V end was cut by 0 bases, the J end by 0 bases, with 10 bases between. CDR1 and CDR2 (germline): SGHDT, YYEEEE. CDR3 loop: CASSLGLDSSYEQYF. Here the CDR3 DNA reads TGTGCCAGCAGCTTGGGACTGGACAGCTCCTACGAGCAGTACTTC.

This clone was detected once. This chain links TRBV19 with TRBJ2-3, with TRBD1 identical over 10 bases. Per germline, CDR1 LNHDA and CDR2 SQIVND (reference sequence). The CDR3 runs 15 residues. V shed 4 bases and J 6 bases; nucleotides not matched to a gene: 7. The CDR3 reads CASSTGTGVQDTQYF. CDR3 in DNA: TGTGCCAGTAGTACGGGGACAGGGGTCCAGGATACGCAGTATTTT.

This rearrangement joins TRBV7-3 to TRBJ2-1, with a tentative D call TRBD2 (7 bases). The CDR3 is made up of 14 amino acids. V lost 8 bases, J lost 2 bases, and 13 bases lay in between. Germline loops: CDR1 SGHTA, CDR2 FQGTGA. The CDR3 DNA reads TGTGCCAGCGGCGACGGGGGGCCCTACAATGAGCAGTTCTTC. As protein: CASGDGGPYNEQFF.

V gene TRBV6-6 combines with J gene TRBJ2-2; D uncertain. V lost 9 bases and J lost 2, with 10 bases in between. The CDR3 runs 13 residues. Germline CDR1 reads MNHNY; CDR2 reads SVGAGI (reference sequence). CDR3 DNA: TGTGCCAGTAGTCCCTTTAACACCGGGGAGCTGTTTTTT. This sequence encodes CASSPFNTGELFF.

V usage is TRBV11-3 and J usage is TRBJ2-6; 10 positions match TRBD1. Germline V CDR1 and CDR2: SGHNT, YENEEA. This CDR3 contains 17 residues. The V and J ends lost 1 base and 2 bases, in that order; junction bases with no gene match: 2. The DNA for the CDR3 is TGTGCCAGCAGCTTAGGACAGGGGGCGCCTGGGGCCAACGTCCTGACTTTC. Its protein product is CASSLGQGAPGANVLTF.

This clone showed up just once. V gene TRBV5-1 combines with J gene TRBJ1-1, with D perhaps TRBD1 (5 bases). Trimming removed 4 bases from V and 1 base from J, with 11 bases in between. The length of the CDR3 is 14 residues. CDR1 is SGHRS, CDR2 YFSETQ, per germline. The DNA for the CDR3 is TGCGCCAGCAGCCTGACCGGGGGGAACACTGAAGCTTTCTTT. Its protein product is CASSLTGGNTEAFF.

This clone has a handful of counts. The gene calls are TRBV9 and TRBJ1-1; no clear D. The CDR3 consists of 13 residues. Germline V CDR1 and CDR2: SGDLS, YYNGEE. Trimming removed 4 bases from V and 1 base from J, with 8 bases in between. CDR3 residues: CASSLASNTEAFF. The DNA for the CDR3 is TGTGCCAGCAGCCTGGCCTCGAACACTGAAGCTTTCTTT. The full variable domain, rest sourced from reference TRBV9 and TRBJ1-1, is DSGVTQTPKHLITATGQRVTLRCSPRSGDLSVYWYQQSLDQGLQFLIQYYNGEERAKGNILERFSAQQFPDLHSELNLSSLELGDSALYFCASSLASNTEAFFGQGTRLTVV.

This clone turned up a few times. The gene calls are TRBV11-2 and TRBJ2-7, with TRBD1 identical over 8 bases. The V segment lost 2 bases and the J segment 5 bases; nucleotides outside the gene matches: 5. Germline V gives CDR1 SGHAT, CDR2 FQNNGV. There are 14 residues in the CDR3. CDR3 DNA: TGTGCCAGCAGCTTAACGGACAGGGACCACGAGCAGTACTTC. It encodes CASSLTDRDHEQYF.

This chain links TRBV28 with TRBJ2-7; 7 nucleotides match TRBD1. V gave up 5 bases and J gave up 0 bases; unmatched junction bases: 4. The CDR3 extends over 14 amino acids. CDR1 and CDR2 (germline): MDHEN, SYDVKM. The CDR3 loop is CASSRRGSSYEQYV. In nucleotides, the CDR3 is TGTGCCAGCAGTCGCAGGGGGAGCTCCTACGAGCAGTACGTC.

Written as DNA, the CDR3 is TGCGCCAGCAGCTTGGCAGGGGCGAACACTGAAGCTTTCTTT. It is translated as CASSLAGANTEAFF. The chain combines TRBV5-1 with TRBJ1-1; the D gene is possibly TRBD1 (6 bases). The V end lost 0 bases, the J end lost 1 base, and 7 bases lay between the germline ends. This CDR3 is 14 amino acids long. CDR1 is SGHRS, CDR2 YFSETQ, per germline.

This chain uses TRBV7-2 with TRBJ2-2; 9 nucleotides align to TRBD1. Losses at the gene ends were 2 bases for V and 4 bases for J; bases not matched to a gene: 8. Germline CDR1 is SGHTA and CDR2 is FQGNSA. This CDR3 contains 17 residues. The CDR3 coding sequence is TGTGCCAGCAGCTTAAAATGGACAGGGGTTAGCACCGGGGAGCTGTTTTTT. Translated, it gives CASSLKWTGVSTGELFF.

The J gene is TRBJ2-3, the V gene TRBV28; D is possibly TRBD1 (6 bases). Germline V gives CDR1 MDHEN, CDR2 SYDVKM. V was clipped by 5 bases and J by 0 bases, with 18 bases between them. The CDR3 sequence is 17 residues long. CDR3 in DNA: TGTGCCAGCAGTCCCCCCGGACAGCCTTCTAGCACAGATACGCAGTATTTT. Translation gives CASSPPGQPSSTDTQYF.

The chain combines TRBV6-1 with TRBJ2-4; 7 nucleotides match TRBD2. Germline V gene lookup returns CDR1 MNHNS and CDR2 SASEGT. V shed 5 bases, J shed 0 bases, and the junction held 4 bases outside the gene matches. There are 15 residues in the CDR3. The DNA for the CDR3 is TGTGCCAGCAGTATCCAGCGGGGAGCCAAAAACATTCAGTACTTC. It translates to CASSIQRGAKNIQYF.

The chain is built from TRBV30 and TRBJ1-1; TRBD1 matches at 8 bases. The trim removed 1 base at V and 11 bases at J, leaving 12 bases unmatched. This CDR3 has 14 residues. From germline, CDR1 is GTSNPN and CDR2 SVGIG (reference sequence). The CDR3 is CAWSGDRNSKTAFF. DNA for the CDR3: TGTGCCTGGAGTGGGGACAGGAATTCAAAGACGGCTTTCTTT.

The chain combines TRBV5-1 with TRBJ2-2, with 10 bases matching TRBD2. J was trimmed by 2 bases and V by 0 bases; bases with no gene match: 1. CDR1 SGHRS and CDR2 YFSETQ come from the germline V gene. This CDR3 has 16 residues. CDR3 bases: TGCGCCAGCAGCTTGGCTAGCGGGGGAAACACCGGGGAGCTGTTTTTT. Translated: CASSLASGGNTGELFF.

V is TRBV28 and J is TRBJ2-7, with TRBD2 as a possible D gene (6 bases). Germline CDR1 is MDHEN and CDR2 is SYDVKM. With 10 bases removed from V and 7 bases from J, the gap between germline ends came to 14 bases. The CDR3 is made up of 11 amino acids. CDR3 in DNA: TGTGCCACCCGGCGGGCGGGGGAGCAGTACTTC. It translates to CATRRAGEQYF.

The chain has TRBV6-4 and TRBJ1-5; D is unresolved. The CDR3 contains 13 residues. The ends were cut back, 4 bases at V and 6 bases at J, with 10 bases in the middle. Germline CDR1 and CDR2: MRHNA and SNTAGT. The DNA for the CDR3 is TGTGCCAGCAGTGTTTACGCGCGTCAGCCCCAGCATTTT. This encodes CASSVYARQPQHF.

This clone showed up just a few times. The chain links TRBV6-6 to TRBJ2-5; 9 nucleotides line up with TRBD2. Germline V gene lookup returns CDR1 MNHNY and CDR2 SVGAGI (reference sequence). The V segment lost 9 bases and the J segment 5 bases; nucleotides outside the gene matches: 16. CDR3 length: 16 amino acids. The CDR3 DNA reads TGTGCCAGTACTGTGGGCGGGGGGGCTCGGAGGGAGACCCAGTACTTC. Translating gives CASTVGGGARRETQYF.

J is TRBJ2-2 and V is TRBV2; D is perhaps TRBD1 (5 bases). The germline V gene encodes CDR1 SNHLY and CDR2 FYNNEI. The V end lost 7 bases, the J end lost 5 bases, and 8 bases lay between the germline ends. This CDR3 is 12 amino acids long. CDR3 residues: CASKQETGELFF. The CDR3 DNA reads TGTGCCAGCAAACAGGAGACCGGGGAGCTGTTTTTT.

Of note for this clone: This same CDR3 is encoded by further DNA sequences in the sample. The chain couples TRBV27 to TRBJ2-7; TRBD1 agrees at 9 bases. After removal of 5 bases from V and 1 base from J, the junction contained 6 bases not matched to a gene. Looked up from germline, CDR1 is MNHEY and CDR2 is SMNVEV (reference sequence). The CDR3 is made up of 15 amino acids. The CDR3 bases are TGTGCCAGCAGTCTTAGGGACAGGGCGTCCTACGAGCAGTACTTC. This codes for CASSLRDRASYEQYF.

V is TRBV6-1 and J is TRBJ2-7; 10 bases match TRBD1. CDR1 MNHNS and CDR2 SASEGT come from the germline V gene. The CDR3 spans 15 residues. The ends lost 5 bases at V and 2 bases at J; junction bases unmatched: 6. The CDR3 region has the DNA TGTGCCAGCAGTCCCGGGACAGGGGCGGCCTACGAGCAGTACGTC. Its translation is CASSPGTGAAYEQYV.

This chain uses TRBV27 with TRBJ2-3; 9 nucleotides line up with TRBD2. The trim removed 5 bases at V and 6 bases at J, leaving 18 bases unmatched. The CDR3 extends over 18 amino acids. Germline lookup yields CDR1 MNHEY and CDR2 SMNVEV (reference sequence). For the CDR3, the DNA is TGTGCCAGCAGTCCTGTGGGGCGGGGGGGCCTGTCCGCGGATACGCAGTATTTT. It encodes CASSPVGRGGLSADTQYF.

This rearrangement joins TRBV28 to TRBJ1-5, with a weak D call TRBD1 (5 bases). This CDR3 has 18 amino acids. Trimming shortened V by 6 bases and J by 5 bases, and 26 bases separated the two germline ends. The germline gives CDR1 MDHEN, CDR2 SYDVKM. CDR3 nucleotide sequence: TGTGCCAGCAGCCTCATTAGGCCTGGCAGGGCACCCCATCAGCCCCAGCATTTT. Its translation is CASSLIRPGRAPHQPQHF.

The rearrangement links TRBV11-2 to TRBJ1-2; TRBD1 agrees at 10 bases. The ends lost 3 bases at V and 2 bases at J; junction bases unmatched: 3. CDR3 length: 15 amino acids. Germline-derived CDR1 and CDR2 are SGHAT and FQNNGV. The CDR3 loop reads CASSFPGQGNYGYTF. CDR3 coding DNA: TGTGCCAGCAGCTTTCCGGGACAGGGGAACTATGGCTACACCTTC. Looking up the rest from reference TRBV11-2 and TRBJ1-2 gives the full variable domain: EAGVAQSPRYKIIEKRQSVAFWCNPISGHATLYWYQQILGQGPKLLIQFQNNGVVDDSQLPKDRFSAERLKGVDSTLKIQPAKLEDSAVYLCASSFPGQGNYGYTFGSGTRLTVV.

There are a few counts of this clone. The chain has TRBV5-6 and TRBJ2-2; a possible D gene is TRBD1 (6 bases). Trimming shortened V by 0 bases and J by 5 bases, and 14 bases separated the two germline ends. Per the germline V gene, CDR1 is SGHDT and CDR2 is YYEEEE. The CDR3 length is 16 residues. This CDR3 reads CASSLEAGRGTGELFF. CDR3 sequence (DNA): TGTGCCAGCAGCTTGGAGGCCGGCAGGGGAACCGGGGAGCTGTTTTTT.